This entry lists 17 T cell receptor beta chains sequenced from one sample in a study of blood T cell repertoires in COVID-19. Profiling relied on immunoSEQ multiplex PCR, and the TCRdb table lists in-frame clones only, not all of them. The sample yields approximately 300,000 clones, around nine tenths seen once. The sequenced sample consisted of peripheral blood. These receptors all stem from a young woman with COVID-19, enrolled during active disease.

The chain couples TRBV11-2 to TRBJ1-1, with a weak D call TRBD1 (6 bases). Germline V gives CDR1 SGHAT, CDR2 FQNNGV. V lost 3 bases to trimming and J lost 10 bases, with 15 bases between them. The CDR3 has 13 amino acids. This CDR3 reads CASSFRTGPRAFF. CDR3 sequence (DNA): TGTGCCAGCAGCTTTCGAACAGGGCCTAGAGCTTTCTTT.

The J gene is TRBJ2-7, the V gene TRBV28; 8 positions match TRBD2. The germline CDR1 and CDR2 sequences are MDHEN and SYDVKM. The V and J ends lost 7 bases and 0 bases, in that order; junction bases with no gene match: 8. The CDR3 runs to 15 residues. The CDR3 sequence is CASNRAGGSSYEQYF. The CDR3 DNA reads as TGTGCCAGCAATAGGGCGGGGGGCAGCTCCTACGAGCAGTACTTC.

The chain carries TRBV9 and TRBJ1-1, with D hard to call. Trimming stripped 0 bases from V and 4 bases from J, with 10 bases between. The CDR3 spans 14 residues. CDR1 and CDR2 from the germline V gene are SGDLS and YYNGEE. Here the CDR3 DNA reads TGTGCCAGCAGCGTAGTGCGGAGGCCCACTGAAGCTTTCTTT. Its protein product is CASSVVRRPTEAFF.

A single count supports this clone. The chain uses TRBV30 and TRBJ2-1; D is possibly TRBD2 (5 bases). The germline V gene has CDR1 GTSNPN and CDR2 SVGIG (reference sequence). The CDR3 sequence is 16 residues long. The ends were cut back, 4 bases at V and 2 bases at J, with 18 bases in the middle. The CDR3 here is CAWKIHPGVPYNEQFF. CDR3 nucleotide sequence: TGTGCCTGGAAGATTCATCCCGGGGTCCCCTACAATGAGCAGTTCTTC.

V and J are TRBV28 and TRBJ1-4; 8 bases align to TRBD1. There are 15 residues in the CDR3. Germline CDR1 reads MDHEN; CDR2 reads SYDVKM. The V and J ends lost 7 bases and 7 bases, in that order; junction bases with no gene match: 11. CDR3 sequence reads: CASTLPGQAAEKLFF. The CDR3 DNA reads TGTGCCAGCACGCTACCGGGACAGGCGGCTGAAAAACTGTTTTTT. Drawing the rest from reference TRBV28 and TRBJ1-4, the complete variable domain is DVKVTQSSRYLVKRTGEKVFLECVQDMDHENMFWYRQDPGLGLRLIYFSYDVKMKEKGDIPEGYSVSREKKERFSLILESASTNQTSMYLCASTLPGQAAEKLFFGSGTQLSVL.

The V and J genes are TRBV19 and TRBJ2-1, with D uncertain. Germline V gene sequence: CDR1 LNHDA, CDR2 SQIVND (reference sequence). The CDR3 length is 16 residues. V lost 0 bases to trimming and J lost 4 bases, with 13 bases between them. The chain's CDR3 is CASSIDPAESYNEQFF. CDR3 DNA sequence: TGTGCCAGTAGTATAGATCCTGCGGAAAGTTACAATGAGCAGTTCTTC.

The chain recombines TRBV6-5 with TRBJ1-5; 7 nucleotides match TRBD1. Germline V gives CDR1 MNHEY, CDR2 SVGAGI. The CDR3 runs 15 residues. Unmatched junction bases numbered 12, after V lost 8 bases and J lost 5 bases. The CDR3 bases are TGTGCCAGCTCGCAGGTAGGGGGCGCGGATCAGCCCCAGCATTTT. Protein product: CASSQVGGADQPQHF.

The chain combines TRBV9 with TRBJ2-7, with 13 bases aligning to TRBD2. Germline CDR1 reads SGDLS; CDR2 reads YYNGEE. The junction had 2 bases not matched to a gene; V was cut back by 0 bases and J by 2 bases. The CDR3 consists of 16 residues. CDR3 loop: CASSVAGTSGAYEQYF. DNA of the CDR3: TGTGCCAGCAGCGTAGCTGGGACTAGCGGGGCCTACGAGCAGTACTTC.

The chain uses TRBV7-2 and TRBJ2-7; TRBD2 matches 10 bases. V lost 2 bases and J lost 5; bases outside the gene matches: 6. This CDR3 is built from 15 residues. CDR1 is SGHTA and CDR2 is FQGNSA in the germline V gene. The chain's CDR3 is CASSLRGLAGDEQYF. CDR3 coding DNA: TGTGCCAGCAGCTTAAGAGGGCTAGCGGGAGACGAGCAGTACTTC.

V usage is TRBV5-1 and J usage is TRBJ2-1; 9 nucleotides align to TRBD2. The V gene's germline CDR1 is SGHRS and CDR2 YFSETQ. With V trimmed by 2 bases and J by 4 bases, 4 bases remained unmatched. The CDR3 has 15 amino acids. The CDR3 DNA reads TGCGCCAGCAGCTTCGCTAGCGGGGATTACAATGAGCAGTTCTTC. Translated: CASSFASGDYNEQFF. Full variable domain (rest looked up from reference TRBV5-1 and TRBJ2-1): KAGVTQTPRYLIKTRGQQVTLSCSPISGHRSVSWYQQTPGQGLQFLFEYFSETQRNKGNFPGRFSGRQFSNSRSEMNVSTLELGDSALYLCASSFASGDYNEQFFGPGTRLTVL.

The rearrangement joins TRBV5-6 to TRBJ2-1; D gene ambiguous. The CDR3 covers 13 residues. V was shortened by 2 bases and J by 6 bases, with 9 bases between the two germline ends. Germline V lookup: CDR1 SGHDT, CDR2 YYEEEE. For the CDR3, the DNA is TGTGCCAGCAGCTTACTCGTGCGCAATGAGCAGTTCTTC. It encodes CASSLLVRNEQFF.

This chain uses TRBV6-6 with TRBJ1-6; D is ambiguous. The CDR3 runs 14 residues. The V gene's germline CDR1 is MNHNY and CDR2 SVGAGI (reference sequence). The germline V and J ends were trimmed by 4 bases and 6 bases, with 10 bases remaining between them. The CDR3 DNA follows: TGTGCCAGCAGTTCAAACGGAGGTAATTCACCCCTCCACTTT. Translated, it gives CASSSNGGNSPLHF.

The V gene is TRBV19, the J gene TRBJ1-4; 9 bases align to TRBD1. Germline assignment: CDR1 LNHDA and CDR2 SQIVND (reference sequence). The CDR3 loop spans 14 amino acids. Germline trimming cut 7 bases from V and 14 bases from J; bases unmatched to any gene: 14. CDR3: CASTATGTGLKLFF. As DNA, the CDR3 is TGTGCCAGTACCGCAACCGGGACAGGGCTCAAGCTGTTTTTT.

The chain couples TRBV18 to TRBJ1-1; D is possibly TRBD1 (6 bases). The germline CDR1 and CDR2 sequences are KGHSH and LQKENI. The CDR3 extends over 15 amino acids. V was shortened by 2 bases and J by 2 bases, with 12 bases between the two germline ends. The CDR3 here is CASSPGGGGNTEAFF. DNA of the CDR3: TGTGCCAGCTCACCAGGGGGGGGCGGCAACACTGAAGCTTTCTTT. The entire variable domain, with the rest obtained from reference TRBV18 and TRBJ1-1, is as follows: NAGVMQNPRHLVRRRGQEARLRCSPMKGHSHVYWYRQLPEEGLKFMVYLQKENIIDESGMPKERFSAEFPKEGPSILRIQQVVRGDSAAYFCASSPGGGGNTEAFFGQGTRLTVV.

V gene TRBV18 combines with J gene TRBJ1-5; 10 bases agree with TRBD1. Germline-derived CDR1 and CDR2 are KGHSH and LQKENI. The CDR3 covers 15 residues. The junction had 4 bases not matched to a gene; V was cut back by 3 bases and J by 5 bases. The CDR3 loop is CASSPRTGGYQPQHF. DNA for the CDR3: TGTGCCAGCTCACCGAGGACAGGGGGGTATCAGCCCCAGCATTTT. Combining the CDR3 with reference TRBV18 and TRBJ1-5 gives the whole variable domain NAGVMQNPRHLVRRRGQEARLRCSPMKGHSHVYWYRQLPEEGLKFMVYLQKENIIDESGMPKERFSAEFPKEGPSILRIQQVVRGDSAAYFCASSPRTGGYQPQHFGDGTRLSIL.

V and J are TRBV28 and TRBJ2-7; the match to TRBD2 covers 7 bases. The CDR3 consists of 14 residues. Germline assignment: CDR1 MDHEN and CDR2 SYDVKM. J was trimmed by 2 bases and V by 6 bases; bases with no gene match: 7. CDR3 nucleotides: TGTGCCAGCAGCCCGGGGGGTGACCCCTACGAGCAGTACTTC. It yields the protein CASSPGGDPYEQYF.

This chain joins TRBV18 and TRBJ1-2, with 8 positions matching TRBD1. V was clipped by 6 bases and J by 4 bases; unmatched bases: 10. Germline V CDR1 and CDR2: KGHSH, LQKENI. The CDR3 spans 15 residues. Here the CDR3 DNA reads TGTGCCAGCTCCCTTGGGACAGGCCTATTCTATGGCTACACCTTC. Its protein product is CASSLGTGLFYGYTF.